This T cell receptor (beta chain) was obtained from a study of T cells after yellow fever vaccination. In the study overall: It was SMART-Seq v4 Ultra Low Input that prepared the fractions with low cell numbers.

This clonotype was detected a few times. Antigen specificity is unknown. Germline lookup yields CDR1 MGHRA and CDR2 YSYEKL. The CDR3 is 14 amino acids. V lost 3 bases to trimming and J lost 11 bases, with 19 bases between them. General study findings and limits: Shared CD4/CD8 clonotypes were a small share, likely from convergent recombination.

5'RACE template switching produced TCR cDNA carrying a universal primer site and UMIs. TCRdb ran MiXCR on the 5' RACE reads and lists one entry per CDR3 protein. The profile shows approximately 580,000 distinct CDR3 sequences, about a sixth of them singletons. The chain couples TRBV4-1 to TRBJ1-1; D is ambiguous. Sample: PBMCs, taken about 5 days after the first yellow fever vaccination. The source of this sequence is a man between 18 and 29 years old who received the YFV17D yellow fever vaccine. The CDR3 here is CASSHPLQATSAFF. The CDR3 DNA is TGCGCCAGCAGCCACCCCCTGCAGGCAACTTCGGCTTTCTTT.